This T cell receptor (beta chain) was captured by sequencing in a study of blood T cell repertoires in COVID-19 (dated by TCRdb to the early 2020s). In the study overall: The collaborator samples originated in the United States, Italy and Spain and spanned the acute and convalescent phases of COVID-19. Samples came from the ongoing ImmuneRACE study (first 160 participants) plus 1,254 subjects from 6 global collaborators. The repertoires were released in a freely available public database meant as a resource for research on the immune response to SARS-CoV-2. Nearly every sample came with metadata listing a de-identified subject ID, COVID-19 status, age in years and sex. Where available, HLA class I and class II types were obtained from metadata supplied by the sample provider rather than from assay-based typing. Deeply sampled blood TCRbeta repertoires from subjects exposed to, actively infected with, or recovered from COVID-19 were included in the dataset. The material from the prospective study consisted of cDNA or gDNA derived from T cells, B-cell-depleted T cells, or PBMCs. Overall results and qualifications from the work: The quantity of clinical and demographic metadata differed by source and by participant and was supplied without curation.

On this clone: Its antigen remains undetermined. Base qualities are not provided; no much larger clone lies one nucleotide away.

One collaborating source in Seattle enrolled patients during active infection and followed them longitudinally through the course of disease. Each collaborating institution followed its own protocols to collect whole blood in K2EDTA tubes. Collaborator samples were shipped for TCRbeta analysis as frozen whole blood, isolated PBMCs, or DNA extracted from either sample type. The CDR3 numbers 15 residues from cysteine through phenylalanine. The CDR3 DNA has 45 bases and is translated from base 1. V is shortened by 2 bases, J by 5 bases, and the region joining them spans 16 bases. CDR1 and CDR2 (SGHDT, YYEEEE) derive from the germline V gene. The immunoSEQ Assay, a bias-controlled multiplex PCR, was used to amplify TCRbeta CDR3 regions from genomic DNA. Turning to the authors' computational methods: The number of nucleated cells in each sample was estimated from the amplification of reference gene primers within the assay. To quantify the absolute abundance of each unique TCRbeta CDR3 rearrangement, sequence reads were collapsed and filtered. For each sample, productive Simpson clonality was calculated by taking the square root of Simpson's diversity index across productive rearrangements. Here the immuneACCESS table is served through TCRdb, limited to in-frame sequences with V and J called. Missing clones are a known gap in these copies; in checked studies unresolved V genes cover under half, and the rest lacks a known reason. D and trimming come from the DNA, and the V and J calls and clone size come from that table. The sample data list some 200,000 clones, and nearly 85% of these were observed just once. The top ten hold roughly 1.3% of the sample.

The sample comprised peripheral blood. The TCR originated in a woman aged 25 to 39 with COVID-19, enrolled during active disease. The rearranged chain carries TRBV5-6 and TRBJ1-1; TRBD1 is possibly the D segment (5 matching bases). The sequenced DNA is TGTGCCAGCAGCTTCGGCGGGGGGTTCTTGACTGAAGCTTTCTTT. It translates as CASSFGGGFLTEAFF.